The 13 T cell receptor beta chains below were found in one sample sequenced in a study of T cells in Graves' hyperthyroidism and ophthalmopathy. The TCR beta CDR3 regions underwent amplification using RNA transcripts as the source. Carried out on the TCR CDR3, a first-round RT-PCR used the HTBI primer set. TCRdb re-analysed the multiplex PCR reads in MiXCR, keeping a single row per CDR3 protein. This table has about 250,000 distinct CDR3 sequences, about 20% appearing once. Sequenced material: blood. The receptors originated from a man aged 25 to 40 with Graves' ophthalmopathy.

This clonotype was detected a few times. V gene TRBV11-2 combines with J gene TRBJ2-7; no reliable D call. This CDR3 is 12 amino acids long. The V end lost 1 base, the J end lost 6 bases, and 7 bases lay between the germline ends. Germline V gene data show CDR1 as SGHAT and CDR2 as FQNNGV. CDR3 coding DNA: TGTGCCAGCAGCTTAGCTCAGGCCGAGCAGTACTTC. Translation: CASSLAQAEQYF.

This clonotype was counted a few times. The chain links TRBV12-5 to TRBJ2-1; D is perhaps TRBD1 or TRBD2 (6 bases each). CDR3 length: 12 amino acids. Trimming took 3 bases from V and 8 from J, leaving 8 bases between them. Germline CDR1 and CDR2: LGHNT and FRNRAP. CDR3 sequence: CASGFGGYEQFF. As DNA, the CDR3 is TGTGCTAGTGGTTTCGGGGGCTATGAGCAGTTCTTC.

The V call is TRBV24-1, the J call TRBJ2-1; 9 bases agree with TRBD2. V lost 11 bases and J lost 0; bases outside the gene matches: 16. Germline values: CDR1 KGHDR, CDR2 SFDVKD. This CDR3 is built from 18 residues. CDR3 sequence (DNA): TGTGCCAGCTCACCAGCTAGGGGTAGCGGGAGCTCCTACAATGAGCAGTTCTTC. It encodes CASSPARGSGSSYNEQFF.

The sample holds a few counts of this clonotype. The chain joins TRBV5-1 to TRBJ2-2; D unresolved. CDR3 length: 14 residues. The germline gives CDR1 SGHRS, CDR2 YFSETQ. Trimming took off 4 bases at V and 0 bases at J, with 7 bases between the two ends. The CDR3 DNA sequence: TGCGCCAGCAGCGGGCAGGCGAACACCGGGGAGCTGTTTTTT. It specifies CASSGQANTGELFF.

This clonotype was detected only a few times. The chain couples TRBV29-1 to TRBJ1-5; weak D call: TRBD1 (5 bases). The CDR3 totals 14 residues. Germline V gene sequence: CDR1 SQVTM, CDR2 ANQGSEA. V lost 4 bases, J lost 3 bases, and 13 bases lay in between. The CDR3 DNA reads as TGCAGCGTTGTTACAGGACACCCCAATCAGCCCCAGCATTTT. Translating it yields CSVVTGHPNQPQHF.

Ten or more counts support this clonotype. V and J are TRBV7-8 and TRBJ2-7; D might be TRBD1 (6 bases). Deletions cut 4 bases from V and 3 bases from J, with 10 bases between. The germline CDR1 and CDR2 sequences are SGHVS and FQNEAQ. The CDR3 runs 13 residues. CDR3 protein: CASSSGQNYEQYF. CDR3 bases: TGTGCCAGCAGCTCCGGACAGAACTACGAGCAGTACTTC.

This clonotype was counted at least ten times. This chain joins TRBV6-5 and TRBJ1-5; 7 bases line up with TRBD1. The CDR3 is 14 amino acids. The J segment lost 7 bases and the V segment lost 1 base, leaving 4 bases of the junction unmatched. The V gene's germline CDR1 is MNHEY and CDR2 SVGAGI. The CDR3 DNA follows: TGTGCCAGCAGTTACTTAGGGGGCGGGCAGCCCCAGCATTTT. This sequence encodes CASSYLGGGQPQHF.

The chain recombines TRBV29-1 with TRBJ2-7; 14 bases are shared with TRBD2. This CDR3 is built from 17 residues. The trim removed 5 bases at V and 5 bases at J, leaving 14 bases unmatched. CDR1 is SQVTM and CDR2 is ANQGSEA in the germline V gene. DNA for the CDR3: TGCAGCGTTTCGTCCGGGACTAGCGGGAGCCGAAGGAACGAGCAGTACTTC. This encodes CSVSSGTSGSRRNEQYF.

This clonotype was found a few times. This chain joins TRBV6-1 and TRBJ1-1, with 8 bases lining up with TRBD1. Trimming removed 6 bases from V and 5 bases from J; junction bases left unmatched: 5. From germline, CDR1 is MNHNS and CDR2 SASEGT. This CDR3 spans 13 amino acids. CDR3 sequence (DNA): TGTGCCAGCAGGGAGGACAGGGTTACTGAAGCTTTCTTT. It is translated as CASREDRVTEAFF.

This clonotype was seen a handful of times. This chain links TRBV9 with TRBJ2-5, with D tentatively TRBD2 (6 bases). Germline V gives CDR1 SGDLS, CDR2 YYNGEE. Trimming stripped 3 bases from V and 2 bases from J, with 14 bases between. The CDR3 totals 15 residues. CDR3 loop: CASSGGLEEQETQYF. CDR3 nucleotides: TGTGCCAGCAGCGGGGGACTGGAGGAGCAAGAGACCCAGTACTTC. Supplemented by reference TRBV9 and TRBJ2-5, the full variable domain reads DSGVTQTPKHLITATGQRVTLRCSPRSGDLSVYWYQQSLDQGLQFLIQYYNGEERAKGNILERFSAQQFPDLHSELNLSSLELGDSALYFCASSGGLEEQETQYFGPGTRLLVL.

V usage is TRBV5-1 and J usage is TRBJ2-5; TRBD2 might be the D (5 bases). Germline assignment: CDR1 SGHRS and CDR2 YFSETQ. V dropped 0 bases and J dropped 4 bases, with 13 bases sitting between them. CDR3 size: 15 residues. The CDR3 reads CASSLELSRGETQYF. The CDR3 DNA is TGCGCCAGCAGCTTGGAGTTGAGTCGGGGAGAGACCCAGTACTTC. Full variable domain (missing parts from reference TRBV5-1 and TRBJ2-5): KAGVTQTPRYLIKTRGQQVTLSCSPISGHRSVSWYQQTPGQGLQFLFEYFSETQRNKGNFPGRFSGRQFSNSRSEMNVSTLELGDSALYLCASSLELSRGETQYFGPGTRLLVL.

The CDR3, as DNA: TGCGCCAGCAGCCAAGATTGGACGGGAGGGCCCAATGAGCAGTTCTTC. Translation gives CASSQDWTGGPNEQFF. The rearrangement uses TRBV4-1 and TRBJ2-1; 8 positions agree with TRBD2. This CDR3 is 16 amino acids long. V was clipped by 0 bases and J by 6 bases; unmatched bases: 7. Germline V gene data show CDR1 as MGHRA and CDR2 as YSYEKL.

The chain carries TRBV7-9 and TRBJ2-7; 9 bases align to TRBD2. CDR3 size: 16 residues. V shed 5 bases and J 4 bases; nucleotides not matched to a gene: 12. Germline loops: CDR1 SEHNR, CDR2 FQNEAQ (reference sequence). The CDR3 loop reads CASSTTHSGSGYEQYF. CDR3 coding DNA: TGTGCCAGCAGCACTACCCATAGCGGGAGTGGGTACGAGCAGTACTTC.